A selection of T cell receptor beta chains follows, all from one sample in a study of shared clonotypes between healthy human individuals. Data came from immunoSEQ multiplex PCR; TCRdb stores just in-frame clones and leaves some out. In the table there are some 2,500,000 clones, approximately 90% of which are singletons. Material for sequencing was naive CD4+ T cells from PBMCs. These receptors were taken from a man between 18 and 35 years old in good health. Some clones in this sample may be carry-over from other donors' samples. Each CDR3 is given with its conserved first and last residue. A D gene is named only where the DNA matches it firmly. The size entry is marked missing in some rows and otherwise reads once, few, many or a size class.

D gene: NA; clone size: NA; J gene: TRBJ1-1; V gene: TRBV2; CDR3 protein: CASLTNTEAFF; CDR3 DNA: TGTGCCAGCTTAACTAACACTGAAGCTTTCTTT
D gene: NA; clone size: NA; J gene: TRBJ2-7; V gene: TRBV5-4; CDR3 protein: CASSLVGGSYYEQYF; CDR3 DNA: TGTGCCAGCAGCTTGGTAGGAGGGTCCTACTACGAGCAGTACTTC
D gene: NA; clone size: NA; J gene: TRBJ1-3; V gene: TRBV19; CDR3 protein: CASSIGGNPGNTIYF; CDR3 DNA: TGTGCCAGTAGTATAGGCGGTAATCCTGGAAACACCATATATTTT
D gene: NA; clone size: few; J gene: TRBJ1-5; V gene: TRBV30; CDR3 protein: CAWIVWPPFSNQPQHF; CDR3 DNA: TGTGCCTGGATTGTTTGGCCGCCCTTCAGCAATCAGCCCCAGCATTTT
D gene: TRBD1; clone size: NA; J gene: TRBJ2-3; V gene: TRBV7-9; CDR3 protein: CASSRGTGTTDTQYF; CDR3 DNA: TGTGCCAGCAGCCGCGGGACAGGGACTACAGATACGCAGTATTTT
D gene: NA; clone size: NA; J gene: TRBJ1-2; V gene: TRBV6-5; CDR3 protein: CASSYSKGRGNYGYTF; CDR3 DNA: TGTGCCAGCAGTTACTCGAAAGGGAGGGGAAACTATGGCTACACCTTC
D gene: NA; clone size: NA; J gene: TRBJ2-7; V gene: TRBV27; CDR3 protein: CASSLLTGTYYEQYF; CDR3 DNA: TGTGCCAGCAGTTTACTCACCGGGACATACTACGAGCAGTACTTC
D gene: TRBD2; clone size: NA; J gene: TRBJ2-7; V gene: TRBV4-1; CDR3 protein: CASSHQTSQPYEQYF; CDR3 DNA: TGCGCCAGCAGCCACCAGACTAGCCAGCCCTACGAGCAGTACTTC
D gene: NA; clone size: NA; J gene: TRBJ2-3; V gene: TRBV5-1; CDR3 protein: CASSLSQADTQYF; CDR3 DNA: TGCGCCAGCAGCTTGAGTCAAGCAGATACGCAGTATTTT
D gene: TRBD1; clone size: NA; J gene: TRBJ2-5; V gene: TRBV7-3; CDR3 protein: CASSLIGQGRETQYF; CDR3 DNA: TGTGCCAGCAGCTTAATCGGACAGGGAAGAGAGACCCAGTACTTC
D gene: NA; clone size: NA; J gene: TRBJ2-1; V gene: TRBV4-3; CDR3 protein: CASSQDPEGYNEQFF; CDR3 DNA: TGCGCCAGCAGCCAAGACCCCGAGGGCTACAATGAGCAGTTCTTC
D gene: TRBD2; clone size: once; J gene: TRBJ2-7; V gene: TRBV30; CDR3 protein: CAWRSSGGSYEQYF; CDR3 DNA: TGTGCCTGGAGATCTAGCGGGGGCTCCTACGAGCAGTACTTC
D gene: NA; clone size: NA; J gene: TRBJ1-5; V gene: TRBV4-1; CDR3 protein: CASSTSEYSNQPQHF; CDR3 DNA: TGCGCCAGCAGCACCTCGGAGTATAGCAATCAGCCCCAGCATTTT
D gene: NA; clone size: once; J gene: TRBJ1-4; V gene: TRBV4-2; CDR3 protein: CASSQVSALRDEKLFF; CDR3 DNA: TGTGCCAGCAGCCAAGTGTCGGCGCTTCGAGATGAAAAACTGTTTTTT
D gene: NA; clone size: NA; J gene: TRBJ2-7; V gene: TRBV6-5; CDR3 protein: CASGLSGYEQYF; CDR3 DNA: TGTGCCAGCGGACTCAGTGGCTACGAGCAGTACTTC
D gene: TRBD2; clone size: NA; J gene: TRBJ2-1; V gene: TRBV7-9; CDR3 protein: CASNRAGLAGGSSYNEQFF; CDR3 DNA: TGTGCCAGCAACCGGGCGGGACTAGCGGGAGGGAGCTCCTACAATGAGCAGTTCTTC
D gene: NA; clone size: few; J gene: TRBJ1-1; V gene: TRBV6-1; CDR3 protein: CASSELGRNTEAFF; CDR3 DNA: TGTGCCAGCAGTGAACTGGGACGAAACACTGAAGCTTTCTTT
D gene: NA; clone size: NA; J gene: TRBJ1-3; V gene: TRBV5-1; CDR3 protein: CASSPTVSSGNTIYF; CDR3 DNA: TGCGCCAGCAGCCCGACGGTGAGCTCTGGAAACACCATATATTTT
D gene: NA; clone size: NA; J gene: TRBJ1-4; V gene: TRBV18; CDR3 protein: CASAPGTAEKLFF; CDR3 DNA: TGTGCCAGCGCCCCCGGGACGGCGGAAAAACTGTTTTTT
D gene: NA; clone size: NA; J gene: TRBJ2-3; V gene: TRBV7-9; CDR3 protein: CASSGGADTQYF; CDR3 DNA: TGTGCCAGCAGCGGCGGCGCAGATACGCAGTATTTT
D gene: TRBD1; clone size: NA; J gene: TRBJ1-6; V gene: TRBV5-1; CDR3 protein: CASSLGQGPTSPLHF; CDR3 DNA: TGCGCCAGCAGCCTCGGACAGGGTCCAACTTCACCCCTCCACTTT
D gene: NA; clone size: NA; J gene: TRBJ1-3; V gene: TRBV4-3; CDR3 protein: CASSQDAGPSGNTIYF; CDR3 DNA: TGCGCCAGCAGCCAAGATGCAGGGCCTTCTGGAAACACCATATATTTT
D gene: NA; clone size: NA; J gene: TRBJ1-1; V gene: TRBV19; CDR3 protein: CASSIAGVAFF; CDR3 DNA: TGTGCCAGTAGTATAGCAGGGGTAGCTTTCTTT